This passage covers 31 T cell receptor beta chains from one sample sequenced in a study of blood T cell repertoires in COVID-19. Profiled with immunoSEQ multiplex PCR; TCRdb holds only in-frame clones, not every one. The repertoire holds around 70,000 clones, with 90% to 95% as singletons. Sequencing was carried out using peripheral blood. These TCRs come from a human donor in a cohort sampled during active COVID-19.

V and J are TRBV5-1 and TRBJ1-3; D perhaps matches TRBD1 (5 bases). Germline CDR1 is SGHRS and CDR2 is YFSETQ. Trimming removed 4 bases at V and 2 bases at J, with 7 bases between. The CDR3 has 13 residues. The CDR3: CASSGHPGNTIYF. CDR3 in DNA: TGCGCCAGCAGCGGACACCCTGGAAACACCATATATTTT.

This clone was recorded only once. The V call is TRBV5-8, the J call TRBJ1-5; the match to TRBD1 covers 10 bases. Germline CDR1 SGHTS, CDR2 YDEGEE. The CDR3 length is 15 residues. With 3 bases clipped from V and 5 bases from J, the junction kept 5 bases outside the gene matches. The CDR3 reads CASSSGTGVHQPQHF. CDR3 in DNA: TGTGCCAGCAGCTCCGGGACAGGGGTGCATCAGCCCCAGCATTTT.

J is TRBJ2-1 and V is TRBV29-1; 9 bases map to TRBD1. CDR1 is SQVTM and CDR2 is ANQGSEA in the germline V gene. CDR3 length equals 16 residues. Trimming took 6 bases from V and 4 from J; bases not matched to a gene: 13. CDR3 DNA sequence: TGCAGCGTGGATCCCGGTATGGGACAGGGTTACAATGAGCAGTTCTTC. It codes for CSVDPGMGQGYNEQFF.

This chain links TRBV7-9 with TRBJ1-6; 9 positions agree with TRBD1. CDR1 and CDR2 (germline): SEHNR, FQNEAQ (reference sequence). This CDR3 has 14 residues. The junction had 1 base not matched to a gene; V was cut back by 3 bases and J by 7 bases. In DNA form, the CDR3 reads TGTGCCAGCAGCTTGGGGACAGGGAATTCACCCCTCCACTTT. It specifies CASSLGTGNSPLHF. The whole variable domain, filled in from reference TRBV7-9 and TRBJ1-6, reads DTGVSQNPRHKITKRGQNVTFRCDPISEHNRLYWYRQTLGQGPEFLTYFQNEAQLEKSRLLSDRFSAERPKGSFSTLEIQRTEQGDSAMYLCASSLGTGNSPLHFGNGTRLTVT.

The chain employs TRBV29-1 and TRBJ1-6; no reliable D call. V was pared by 4 bases and J by 9 bases, with 13 bases between. This CDR3 has 13 residues. Germline V gene data show CDR1 as SQVTM and CDR2 as ANQGSEA. The DNA of the CDR3 is TGCAGCGTTGTTCTGGGTCGGGGTTCACCCCTCCACTTT. Encoded protein: CSVVLGRGSPLHF.

This clone was picked up one time. The chain employs TRBV5-6 and TRBJ1-6; D is uncertain. This CDR3 is built from 16 residues. Per the germline V gene, CDR1 is SGHDT and CDR2 is YYEEEE. The V gene lost 0 bases and the J gene lost 0 bases, with 7 bases spanning the gap. This chain's CDR3 is CASSLGFSSYNSPLHF. The CDR3 region has the DNA TGTGCCAGCAGCTTGGGGTTTAGCTCCTATAATTCACCCCTCCACTTT.

The chain is built from TRBV2 and TRBJ2-3, with 10 bases identical to TRBD2. The J segment lost 4 bases and the V segment lost 3 bases, leaving 7 bases of the junction unmatched. The germline V gene has CDR1 SNHLY and CDR2 FYNNEI. This CDR3 comprises 16 residues. The CDR3 here is CASSDRKRGGSDTQYF. The DNA for the CDR3 is TGTGCCAGCAGTGATCGTAAGCGGGGGGGCTCAGATACGCAGTATTTT.

This clone was counted between two and nine times. The chain carries TRBV11-2 and TRBJ1-6; D may be TRBD1 (6 bases). The V and J ends lost 2 bases and 6 bases respectively, with 11 bases between them. The CDR3 extends over 15 amino acids. CDR1 is SGHAT, CDR2 FQNNGV, per germline. CDR3 loop: CASSLQQGPNSPLHF. The CDR3 region has the DNA TGTGCCAGCAGCTTACAACAGGGCCCTAATTCACCCCTCCACTTT.

The chain is built from TRBV11-1 and TRBJ2-4; tentative D call: TRBD1 (6 bases). The CDR3 spans 14 residues. Trimming took 5 bases from V and 8 from J, leaving 16 bases between them. Germline CDR1 SGHAT, CDR2 FQDESV (reference sequence). The CDR3 loop reads CASSQTSGAYIQYF. CDR3 in DNA: TGTGCCAGCAGCCAGACCTCAGGGGCATACATTCAGTACTTC.

The chain links TRBV6-5 to TRBJ2-1; TRBD2 matches 10 bases. CDR1 is MNHEY and CDR2 is SVGAGI in the germline V gene. CDR3 size: 15 residues. V shed 6 bases, J shed 3 bases, and the junction held 5 bases outside the gene matches. CDR3 sequence (DNA): TGTGCCAGCAGGAATTTAGCGGGGGGCTACAATGAGCAGTTCTTC. This sequence encodes CASRNLAGGYNEQFF.

This chain uses TRBV5-1 with TRBJ2-1; TRBD2 matches 13 bases. J was trimmed by 9 bases and V by 3 bases; bases with no gene match: 9. Germline values: CDR1 SGHRS, CDR2 YFSETQ. The CDR3 contains 16 residues. CDR3 nucleotide sequence: TGCGCCAGCAGCTGGAGGACTAGCGGGGGCCTAGGTGAGCAGTTCTTC. Protein: CASSWRTSGGLGEQFF.

This chain connects TRBV6-2 or TRBV6-3 to TRBJ2-4; 14 bases fit TRBD2. V shed 2 bases, J shed 6 bases, and the junction held 9 bases outside the gene matches. Germline CDR1 MNHEY, CDR2 SVGEGT. The CDR3 length is 18 residues. Here the CDR3 reads CASSYDRLAGGPGNIQYF. The DNA for the CDR3 is TGTGCCAGCAGTTACGATCGACTAGCGGGGGGGCCGGGAAACATTCAGTACTTC.

The V call is TRBV5-6, the J call TRBJ1-1; 7 nucleotides align to TRBD1. Germline assignment: CDR1 SGHDT and CDR2 YYEEEE. J lost 1 base, V lost 6 bases, and 6 bases had no gene match. This CDR3 has 14 residues. CDR3 in amino acids: CASNLQGRNTEAFF. The CDR3 coding sequence is TGTGCCAGCAACTTACAGGGGCGGAACACTGAAGCTTTCTTT.

V gene TRBV27 combines with J gene TRBJ1-4, with TRBD1 matching 11 bases. CDR1 and CDR2 (germline): MNHEY, SMNVEV (reference sequence). Losses at the gene ends were 2 bases for V and 8 bases for J; bases not matched to a gene: 4. The CDR3 runs 15 residues. The CDR3 DNA reads as TGTGCCAGCAGTTTACGGACAGGGGGCGGAGAAAAACTGTTTTTT. Its protein is CASSLRTGGGEKLFF.

This rearrangement joins TRBV2 to TRBJ2-7, with 7 bases fitting TRBD2. Germline trimming cut 2 bases from V and 3 bases from J; bases unmatched to any gene: 4. The CDR3 is made up of 14 amino acids. Germline CDR1 SNHLY, CDR2 FYNNEI. The chain's CDR3 is CASSEQRGNYEQYF. The CDR3 DNA sequence: TGTGCCAGCAGTGAACAGCGGGGAAACTACGAGCAGTACTTC.

The chain is built from TRBV12-3 or TRBV12-4 and TRBJ1-2, with D possibly matching TRBD1 (5 bases). Trimming took 6 bases from V and 4 from J, leaving 12 bases between them. The CDR3 has 13 residues. The CDR3 protein is CASRSTGVYGYTF. In DNA, the CDR3 is TGTGCCAGCAGGTCAACAGGAGTCTATGGCTACACCTTC.

This clone was recorded once. CDR3 DNA sequence: TGTGCCAGCAGCGTAGGCCTCGGGGGCGGGGGCTTGGAGACCCAGTACTTC. Translation gives CASSVGLGGGGLETQYF. The rearrangement uses TRBV9 and TRBJ2-5; TRBD2 might be the D (7 bases). Trimming took off 0 bases at V and 5 bases at J, with 20 bases between the two ends. The CDR3 spans 17 residues. The germline gives CDR1 SGDLS, CDR2 YYNGEE.

The chain has TRBV7-9 and TRBJ2-1; 7 bases are a match to TRBD2. This CDR3 is 12 amino acids long. With V trimmed by 5 bases and J by 9 bases, 4 bases remained unmatched. Germline V gives CDR1 SEHNR, CDR2 FQNEAQ (reference sequence). CDR3 nucleotides: TGTGCCAGCAGCCGGACGGGGGGTGAGCAGTTCTTC. Protein: CASSRTGGEQFF.

This chain connects TRBV19 to TRBJ1-2; D may be TRBD1 (5 bases). V gave up 10 bases and J gave up 6 bases, with 18 bases separating them. The CDR3 totals 13 residues. Germline lookup yields CDR1 LNHDA and CDR2 SQIVND (reference sequence). CDR3 in amino acids: CATIGGGLDGYTF. In nucleotides, the CDR3 is TGTGCCACCATCGGTGGGGGGTTGGATGGCTACACCTTC.

V usage is TRBV6-2 or TRBV6-3 and J usage is TRBJ1-5; D is possibly TRBD1 (5 bases). V dropped 3 bases and J dropped 2 bases, with 8 bases sitting between them. The length of the CDR3 is 14 residues. CDR1 is MNHEY, CDR2 SVGEGT, per germline. In DNA, the CDR3 is TGTGCCAGCAGTTATTGGGGCGGCAATCAGCCCCAGCATTTT. It translates to CASSYWGGNQPQHF.

This clone has a handful of counts. The V call is TRBV4-2, the J call TRBJ2-1, with D unresolved. The CDR3 sequence is 13 residues long. In germline, CDR1 is LGHNA, CDR2 YNFKEQ. The germline V and J ends were trimmed by 1 base and 5 bases, with 6 bases remaining between them. The CDR3 reads CASSQATDNEQFF. For the CDR3, the DNA is TGTGCCAGCAGCCAAGCGACTGACAATGAGCAGTTCTTC.

The chain couples TRBV7-8 to TRBJ1-1, with D tentatively TRBD1 (5 bases). CDR3 length equals 15 residues. CDR1 SGHVS and CDR2 FQNEAQ come from the germline V gene. Trimming left V 3 bases short and J 1 base short, with 12 bases between. The DNA of the CDR3 is TGTGCCAGCAGCTTTAGACAGTCGGCGAACACTGAAGCTTTCTTT. Its protein product is CASSFRQSANTEAFF.

The chain joins TRBV9 to TRBJ2-5, with TRBD2 matching 8 bases. J was trimmed by 2 bases and V by 4 bases; bases with no gene match: 10. The CDR3 has 16 amino acids. Per germline, CDR1 SGDLS and CDR2 YYNGEE. CDR3 nucleotides: TGTGCCAGCAGCCAAGGGGCGGGGGGAATACAAGAGACCCAGTACTTC. Translating gives CASSQGAGGIQETQYF.

This chain joins TRBV11-2 and TRBJ1-1; TRBD1 might be the D (6 bases). CDR1 and CDR2 (germline): SGHAT, FQNNGV. Trimming removed 5 bases from V and 4 bases from J, with 17 bases in between. The CDR3 sequence is 15 residues long. CDR3 sequence reads: CASSIDRYAGTEAFF. The CDR3 DNA follows: TGTGCCAGCAGCATCGACAGGTACGCTGGCACTGAAGCTTTCTTT.

The DNA for the CDR3 is TGTGCCAGCAGTGGACAGGGTATGGGTCAGCCCCAGCATTTT. This translates into CASSGQGMGQPQHF. This chain links TRBV7-2 with TRBJ1-5, with TRBD1 matching over 8 bases. CDR1 and CDR2 (germline): SGHTA, FQGNSA. Germline trimming cut 6 bases from V and 6 bases from J; bases unmatched to any gene: 7. The CDR3 is made up of 14 amino acids.

V usage is TRBV4-3 and J usage is TRBJ2-4; perhaps TRBD1 as D (5 bases). The V and J ends lost 3 bases and 9 bases respectively, with 15 bases between them. The CDR3 is 14 residues long. Germline loops: CDR1 LGHNA, CDR2 YSLEER. The CDR3 nucleotides read TGCGCCAGCAGCCAGACAGTTATGAACGGCATTCAGTACTTC. Its translation is CASSQTVMNGIQYF.

The V and J genes are TRBV7-8 and TRBJ1-2, with 8 bases aligning to TRBD1. Trimming took 1 base from V and 7 from J; bases not matched to a gene: 8. CDR1 SGHVS and CDR2 FQNEAQ come from the germline V gene. This CDR3 is built from 15 residues. The CDR3 loop reads CASSLVAGGAVGYTF. The CDR3 bases are TGTGCCAGCAGCTTAGTGGCAGGGGGCGCGGTTGGCTACACCTTC. The full variable domain, in which reference TRBV7-8 and TRBJ1-2 provide the parts outside the CDR3, is GAGVSQSPRYKVAKRGQDVALRCDPISGHVSLFWYQQALGQGPEFLTYFQNEAQLDKSGLPSDRFFAERPEGSVSTLKIQRTQQEDSAVYLCASSLVAGGAVGYTFGSGTRLTVV.

V gene TRBV6-5 combines with J gene TRBJ2-7, with D possibly being TRBD1 (7 bases). Germline V gene lookup returns CDR1 MNHEY and CDR2 SVGAGI. Trimming shortened V by 8 bases and J by 4 bases, and 18 bases separated the two germline ends. CDR3 size: 14 residues. This CDR3 is CASSPRGDAYEQYF. CDR3 in DNA: TGTGCCAGCTCCCCCAGGGGGGATGCGTACGAGCAGTACTTC.

DNA for the CDR3: TGTGCCAGTAGTACGAAGGAGCTTTCACCCCTCCACTTT. Translated: CASSTKELSPLHF. V and J are TRBV19 and TRBJ1-6, with D unclear. Trimming cost V 4 bases and J 9 bases, with 10 bases left between them. CDR1 is LNHDA, CDR2 SQIVND, per germline (reference sequence). This CDR3 spans 13 amino acids.

The sample holds one count of this clone. The V call is TRBV3-1 (or the pseudogene TRBV3-2), the J call TRBJ2-2, with 8 bases lining up with TRBD1. The germline gives CDR1 LGHDT, CDR2 YNNKEL (reference sequence). The length of the CDR3 is 16 residues. V shed 4 bases, J shed 2 bases, and the junction held 6 bases outside the gene matches. CDR3 sequence: CASSLLGQVNTGELFF. The DNA of the CDR3 is TGTGCCAGCAGCCTCCTGGGACAGGTAAACACCGGGGAGCTGTTTTTT.

Only one count was recorded for this clone. The chain links TRBV19 to TRBJ1-1; D is uncertain. Trimming pared 5 bases from V and 4 bases from J, leaving 8 bases between. The CDR3 extends over 12 amino acids. Germline assignment: CDR1 LNHDA and CDR2 SQIVND (reference sequence). The CDR3 is CASSGGFTEAFF. The CDR3 region has the DNA TGTGCCAGTAGTGGCGGTTTCACTGAAGCTTTCTTT.